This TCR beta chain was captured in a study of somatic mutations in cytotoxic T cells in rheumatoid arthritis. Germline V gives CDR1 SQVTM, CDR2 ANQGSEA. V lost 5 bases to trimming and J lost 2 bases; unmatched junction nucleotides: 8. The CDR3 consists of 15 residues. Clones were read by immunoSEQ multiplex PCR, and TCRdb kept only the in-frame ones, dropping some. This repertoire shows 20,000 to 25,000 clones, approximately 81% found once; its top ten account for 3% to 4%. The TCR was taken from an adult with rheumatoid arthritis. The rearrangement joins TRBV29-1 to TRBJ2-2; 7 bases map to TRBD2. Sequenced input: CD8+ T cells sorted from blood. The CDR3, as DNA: TGCAGCGTTCATACAGCGGGGAGTAACACCGGGGAGCTGTTTTTT. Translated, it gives CSVHTAGSNTGELFF.